This T cell receptor beta chain was found in a study of blood T cell repertoires in COVID-19. Trimming stripped 0 bases from V and 3 bases from J, with 18 bases between. This CDR3 has 18 amino acids. From germline, CDR1 is SGHRS and CDR2 YFSETQ. TCRdb's table, derived via immunoSEQ multiplex PCR, lists solely in-frame clones and lacks some. In the table there are 92,000 or so clones, approximately 89% of which are singletons. Sequencing input: peripheral blood. The receptor's source is a man in his 60s with acute or convalescent COVID-19. The chain has TRBV5-1 and TRBJ1-4, with D maybe TRBD1 (6 bases). In DNA, the CDR3 is TGCGCCAGCAGCTTGGGTATAGGGGGAAGTACGGCTAATGAAAAACTGTTTTTT. Residues: CASSLGIGGSTANEKLFF.